The 29 T cell receptor beta chains presented below share a single source sample, sequenced in a study of cytomegalovirus exposure and HLA in healthy donors (dated 2017 in TCRdb). The library was obtained by the immunoSEQ multiplex PCR assay. The multiplex PCR relied on a mix of 60 forward primers for TCR Vbeta segments and 13 reverse primers for TCR Jbeta segments. TCRdb stores this immuneACCESS table with in-frame sequences only. Part of the clones is absent; in the studies checked, under half of the shortfall reflects unresolved V genes, and no reason is known for the rest. The sample table records 100,000 to 120,000 clones; 70% to 90% of these occur just once. The top ten clonotypes cover more than 1.5% of the sample. The sample consisted of PBMCs. The receptors here all came from a man aged 35 to 55 in good health and CMV-seronegative.

The chain couples TRBV5-6 to TRBJ1-6; 8 nucleotides agree with TRBD1. The germline gives CDR1 SGHDT, CDR2 YYEEEE. V lost 1 base, J lost 7 bases, and 1 base stayed unmatched. The CDR3 runs to 14 residues. This CDR3 reads CASSLRQGNSPLHF. CDR3 in DNA: TGTGCCAGCAGCTTGAGACAGGGGAATTCACCCCTCCACTTT.

The count of this clone is one. This chain links TRBV19 with TRBJ1-2; 8 nucleotides align to TRBD1. Per germline, CDR1 LNHDA and CDR2 SQIVND (reference sequence). CDR3 size: 15 residues. The J segment lost 7 bases and the V segment lost 5 bases, leaving 12 bases of the junction unmatched. In DNA, the CDR3 is TGTGCCAGTAGTGCACCCTCCTCAGGGGGCGCTGGCTACACCTTC. Protein: CASSAPSSGGAGYTF.

The chain couples TRBV6-5 to TRBJ1-2; maybe TRBD1 (6 bases). Trimming left V 6 bases short and J 6 bases short, with 17 bases between. The CDR3 extends over 14 amino acids. The germline gives CDR1 MNHEY, CDR2 SVGAGI. CDR3 sequence (DNA): TGTGCCAGCAGGGGTACAGGGCGCGCCAATGGCTACACCTTC. It yields the protein CASRGTGRANGYTF.

This chain joins TRBV5-1 and TRBJ2-5, with 10 bases that match TRBD2. This CDR3 comprises 15 residues. The V segment lost 5 bases and the J segment 5 bases; nucleotides outside the gene matches: 9. Germline loops: CDR1 SGHRS, CDR2 YFSETQ. CDR3 protein: CASRESGGARETQYF. The CDR3 DNA reads TGCGCCAGCAGAGAAAGCGGGGGGGCCAGGGAGACCCAGTACTTC. The variable domain in full, completed from reference TRBV5-1 and TRBJ2-5, reads KAGVTQTPRYLIKTRGQQVTLSCSPISGHRSVSWYQQTPGQGLQFLFEYFSETQRNKGNFPGRFSGRQFSNSRSEMNVSTLELGDSALYLCASRESGGARETQYFGPGTRLLVL.

V is TRBV7-2 and J is TRBJ2-7; 15 positions agree with TRBD2. Germline V lookup: CDR1 SGHTA, CDR2 FQGNSA. There are 16 residues in the CDR3. Trimming at V came to 3 bases and at J to 7 bases, leaving 7 bases not matched to a gene. In DNA form, the CDR3 reads TGTGCCAGCAGCTTTGGGACTAGCGGGGGGCATAGGGAGCAGTACTTC. It encodes CASSFGTSGGHREQYF.

The chain recombines TRBV27 with TRBJ2-5; TRBD2 matches 8 bases. CDR1 is MNHEY, CDR2 SMNVEV, per germline (reference sequence). This CDR3 spans 13 amino acids. Losses at the gene ends were 10 bases for V and 7 bases for J; bases not matched to a gene: 11. DNA for the CDR3: TGTGCCACCCGGGGTAGCGGGGAGGGGACCCAGTACTTC. Residues: CATRGSGEGTQYF.

This clone was found a few times. The V and J genes are TRBV27 and TRBJ1-1, with D possibly TRBD1 on 5 matching bases. The germline gives CDR1 MNHEY, CDR2 SMNVEV (reference sequence). The CDR3 is 16 amino acids. V lost 0 bases, J lost 4 bases, and 15 bases lay in between. As DNA, the CDR3 is TGTGCCAGCAGTTTATCGGGCGGGGGTGGGGGCACTGAAGCTTTCTTT. The encoded protein is CASSLSGGGGGTEAFF.

In this sample, this clone turned up a few times. This chain joins TRBV7-9 and TRBJ2-7, with 8 bases matching TRBD1. Germline V gene lookup returns CDR1 SEHNR and CDR2 FQNEAQ (reference sequence). The CDR3 has 16 residues. J lost 4 bases, V lost 2 bases, and 10 bases had no gene match. DNA of the CDR3: TGTGCCAGCAGCTTAAGTCCAGGGGGCGACCCTTACGAGCAGTACTTC. Translation gives CASSLSPGGDPYEQYF.

The chain is built from TRBV6-5 and TRBJ1-1; D is unclear. Trimming removed 2 bases at V and 4 bases at J, with 8 bases between. Germline V gene sequence: CDR1 MNHEY, CDR2 SVGAGI. CDR3 length equals 13 residues. The CDR3 is CASSYGEGTEAFF. The CDR3 DNA follows: TGTGCCAGCAGTTACGGGGAGGGCACTGAAGCTTTCTTT.

The rearrangement links TRBV5-4 to TRBJ2-7, with D uncertain. This CDR3 region has 16 residues. In germline, CDR1 is SGHNT, CDR2 YYREEE (reference sequence). The V end was cut by 3 bases, the J end by 1 base, with 17 bases between. Here the CDR3 DNA reads TGTGCCAGCAGCTACGACCCCCGGAGAGCTTCCTACGAGCAGTACTTC. Protein product: CASSYDPRRASYEQYF.

The rearrangement uses TRBV5-4 and TRBJ2-1, with TRBD2 matching over 7 bases. The CDR3 spans 15 residues. The germline gives CDR1 SGHNT, CDR2 YYREEE (reference sequence). The V and J ends lost 4 bases and 6 bases, in that order; junction bases with no gene match: 10. CDR3 bases: TGTGCCAGCAGCGGGGGTCCGGGGGAGGGCAATGAGCAGTTCTTC. It specifies CASSGGPGEGNEQFF.

The gene calls are TRBV5-1 and TRBJ2-1, with a weak D call TRBD2 (5 bases). The CDR3 totals 16 residues. The V end lost 3 bases, the J end lost 1 base, and 14 bases lay between the germline ends. Germline V gives CDR1 SGHRS, CDR2 YFSETQ. CDR3 DNA sequence: TGCGCCAGCAGCTACCGAGGGTTCGAGTCCTACAATGAGCAGTTCTTC. Protein sequence: CASSYRGFESYNEQFF.

This chain joins TRBV5-1 and TRBJ1-2; 10 bases fit TRBD1. V trimming: 7 bases; J trimming: 1 base; junction bases outside the gene matches: 7. The V gene's germline CDR1 is SGHRS and CDR2 YFSETQ. This CDR3 spans 15 amino acids. The CDR3 loop reads CASGTGASINYGYTF. The CDR3 bases are TGCGCCAGCGGGACAGGGGCGTCCATTAACTATGGCTACACCTTC. Full variable domain (rest looked up from reference TRBV5-1 and TRBJ1-2): KAGVTQTPRYLIKTRGQQVTLSCSPISGHRSVSWYQQTPGQGLQFLFEYFSETQRNKGNFPGRFSGRQFSNSRSEMNVSTLELGDSALYLCASGTGASINYGYTFGSGTRLTVV.

This chain links TRBV30 with TRBJ1-1, with TRBD1 identical over 8 bases. CDR3 length: 14 amino acids. V lost 4 bases to trimming and J lost 1 base; unmatched junction nucleotides: 5. From germline, CDR1 is GTSNPN and CDR2 SVGIG (reference sequence). DNA of the CDR3: TGTGCCTGGACCTCCGGACAGGGGAACACTGAAGCTTTCTTT. Protein product: CAWTSGQGNTEAFF. The whole variable domain, remainder taken from reference TRBV30 and TRBJ1-1, is SQTIHQWPATLVQPVGSPLSLECTVEGTSNPNLYWYRQAAGRGLQLLFYSVGIGQISSEVPQNLSASRPQDRQFILSSKKLLLSDSGFYLCAWTSGQGNTEAFFGQGTRLTVV.

This clone showed up many times. The chain has TRBV28 and TRBJ1-1, with D possibly TRBD1 on 5 matching bases. Looked up from germline, CDR1 is MDHEN and CDR2 is SYDVKM. V lost 5 bases and J 10 bases, leaving 23 bases between the germline ends. There are 15 residues in the CDR3. This CDR3 reads CASSLLRTGPPLAFF. CDR3 DNA: TGTGCCAGCAGTCTTCTTCGAACAGGCCCTCCTCTAGCTTTCTTT.

The genes are TRBV28 and TRBJ2-7, with TRBD1 matching over 10 bases. CDR3 length: 15 amino acids. V gave up 4 bases and J gave up 5 bases; unmatched junction bases: 8. The germline V gene has CDR1 MDHEN and CDR2 SYDVKM. For the CDR3, the DNA is TGTGCCAGCAGTTCCGCCGGGACAGGGGACGACGAGCAGTACTTC. Protein sequence: CASSSAGTGDDEQYF.

This chain joins TRBV20-1 and TRBJ2-1; no reliable D call. The germline CDR1 and CDR2 sequences are DFQATT and SNEGSKA (reference sequence). V was pared by 8 bases and J by 8 bases, with 13 bases between. This CDR3 comprises 11 residues. CDR3 DNA: TGCAGTCCTACCCGTACGGATGAGCAGTTCTTC. Its protein product is CSPTRTDEQFF.

This chain uses TRBV28 with TRBJ1-5; 9 bases fit TRBD1. Germline-derived CDR1 and CDR2 are MDHEN and SYDVKM. Trimming at V came to 7 bases and at J to 6 bases, leaving 10 bases not matched to a gene. The CDR3 has 15 residues. The CDR3 DNA is TGTGCCAGCACCCCCCGGGACAGGGCCGTTCAGCCCCAGCATTTT. Translating gives CASTPRDRAVQPQHF.

This chain connects TRBV4-2 to TRBJ1-1; possible D gene TRBD1, 6 bases. The CDR3 runs to 16 residues. V dropped 0 bases and J dropped 3 bases, with 14 bases sitting between them. From germline, CDR1 is LGHNA and CDR2 YNFKEQ. DNA for the CDR3: TGTGCCAGCAGCCAAGATGGGACCGAGGGGGACACTGAAGCTTTCTTT. Encoded protein: CASSQDGTEGDTEAFF.

The chain has TRBV2 and TRBJ1-1, with 7 nucleotides matching TRBD1. Germline V lookup: CDR1 SNHLY, CDR2 FYNNEI. J was trimmed by 7 bases and V by 4 bases; bases with no gene match: 9. The CDR3 length is 14 residues. The CDR3, as DNA: TGTGCCAGCAGTGCACAGGGGAATTTTATTGAAGCTTTCTTT. Amino acids: CASSAQGNFIEAFF.

The chain recombines TRBV5-4 with TRBJ1-2, with TRBD1 identical over 8 bases. After removal of 4 bases from V and 3 bases from J, the junction contained 5 bases not matched to a gene. Looked up from germline, CDR1 is SGHNT and CDR2 is YYREEE (reference sequence). The CDR3 length is 14 residues. CDR3: CASSPPDRDYGYTF. The CDR3 coding sequence is TGTGCCAGCAGCCCGCCGGACAGGGACTATGGCTACACCTTC.

A single count supports this clone. V is TRBV6-1 and J is TRBJ1-6, with D unclear. V was trimmed by 6 bases and J by 6 bases, leaving 12 bases between them. Per germline, CDR1 MNHNS and CDR2 SASEGT. The CDR3 has 14 residues. In DNA, the CDR3 is TGTGCCAGCAGGGCAGGATCACCTAATTCACCCCTCCACTTT. This gives the protein CASRAGSPNSPLHF.

This clone occurred a few times. The gene calls are TRBV5-6 and TRBJ2-1, with 9 bases fitting TRBD2. V was clipped by 4 bases and J by 9 bases; unmatched bases: 11. CDR1 is SGHDT, CDR2 YYEEEE, per germline. The length of the CDR3 is 15 residues. The CDR3 loop reads CASSPIAGARGEQFF. The CDR3 DNA reads TGTGCCAGCAGCCCCATAGCGGGGGCCCGGGGTGAGCAGTTCTTC.

This sequence joins TRBV18 and TRBJ1-2, with D possibly matching TRBD1 (5 bases). CDR3 size: 13 residues. V was shortened by 5 bases and J by 2 bases, with 9 bases between the two germline ends. The germline V gene has CDR1 KGHSH and CDR2 LQKENI. Written as DNA, the CDR3 is TGTGCCAGCTCAACGACAGAAAACTATGGCTACACCTTC. It yields the protein CASSTTENYGYTF. Variable domain in full (rest from reference TRBV18 and TRBJ1-2): NAGVMQNPRHLVRRRGQEARLRCSPMKGHSHVYWYRQLPEEGLKFMVYLQKENIIDESGMPKERFSAEFPKEGPSILRIQQVVRGDSAAYFCASSTTENYGYTFGSGTRLTVV.

CDR3 residues: CASSPLLGVPDTQYF. The CDR3 DNA follows: TGTGCCAGCAGCCCCCTACTCGGGGTGCCAGATACGCAGTATTTT. This sequence joins TRBV7-9 and TRBJ2-3; weak D call: TRBD2 (5 bases). The CDR3 is 15 residues long. Germline loops: CDR1 SEHNR, CDR2 FQNEAQ (reference sequence). V was shortened by 5 bases and J by 4 bases, with 16 bases between the two germline ends. Supplemented by reference TRBV7-9 and TRBJ2-3, the full variable domain reads DTGVSQNPRHKITKRGQNVTFRCDPISEHNRLYWYRQTLGQGPEFLTYFQNEAQLEKSRLLSDRFSAERPKGSFSTLEIQRTEQGDSAMYLCASSPLLGVPDTQYFGPGTRLTVL.

In this sample, this clone turned up once. J is TRBJ1-1 and V is TRBV6-5; perhaps TRBD1 as D (5 bases). The germline V gene encodes CDR1 MNHEY and CDR2 SVGAGI. Trimming took 2 bases from V and 10 from J, leaving 17 bases between them. This CDR3 contains 14 residues. CDR3 sequence reads: CASSYGVGGGRAFF. CDR3 sequence (DNA): TGTGCCAGCAGTTACGGGGTTGGGGGAGGGAGAGCTTTCTTT.

This rearrangement joins TRBV5-1 to TRBJ2-1; D is unresolved. CDR1 is SGHRS, CDR2 YFSETQ, per germline. This CDR3 has 14 residues. V was pared by 4 bases and J by 4 bases, with 12 bases between. In DNA, the CDR3 is TGCGCCAGCAGCCGGGTCTTAATTTACAATGAGCAGTTCTTC. Translated, it gives CASSRVLIYNEQFF.

J is TRBJ1-3 and V is TRBV29-1, with a possible D match to TRBD1 (5 bases). The CDR3 is 13 residues long. Trimming took 3 bases from V and 4 from J, leaving 10 bases between them. Germline values: CDR1 SQVTM, CDR2 ANQGSEA. This chain's CDR3 is CSVEGLGGNTIYF. The CDR3 nucleotides are TGCAGCGTTGAGGGACTCGGCGGAAACACCATATATTTT.

The chain carries TRBV5-4 and TRBJ2-7; 7 nucleotides align to TRBD2. The trim removed 4 bases at V and 5 bases at J, leaving 9 bases unmatched. Per the germline V gene, CDR1 is SGHNT and CDR2 is YYREEE (reference sequence). CDR3 length equals 14 residues. The CDR3 sequence: CASSLPGGPHEQYF. DNA for the CDR3: TGTGCCAGCAGCCTCCCGGGGGGTCCCCACGAGCAGTACTTC.